The 14 T cell receptor beta chains presented below share a single source sample, sequenced in a study of blood T cell repertoires in COVID-19. TCRdb keeps only in-frame clones here, not all; method: immunoSEQ multiplex PCR. Here the sample spans 250,000 or so clones, roughly nine tenths being singletons. Sequencing was done on a sample of peripheral blood. All receptors derive from a woman in her forties who had recovered from COVID-19.

This chain joins TRBV6-5 and TRBJ1-1, with D maybe TRBD1 (6 bases). Germline V gives CDR1 MNHEY, CDR2 SVGAGI. The CDR3 has 15 amino acids. V was shortened by 0 bases and J by 2 bases, with 10 bases between the two germline ends. DNA for the CDR3: TGTGCCAGCAGTTACTCGCGGGGGACAAACACTGAAGCTTTCTTT. This sequence encodes CASSYSRGTNTEAFF.

The chain is built from TRBV6-5 and TRBJ2-1; the match to TRBD2 covers 7 bases. CDR1 is MNHEY, CDR2 SVGAGI, per germline. The V segment lost 8 bases and the J segment 2 bases; nucleotides outside the gene matches: 3. This CDR3 is built from 13 residues. The DNA of the CDR3 is TGTGCCAGCCAGCGGGACGCCTACAATGAGCAGTTCTTC. This encodes CASQRDAYNEQFF.

This clone was seen only a few times. This chain links TRBV11-2 with TRBJ2-1; 8 bases align to TRBD2. The CDR3 is 14 residues long. The germline CDR1 and CDR2 sequences are SGHAT and FQNNGV. The junction had 3 bases not matched to a gene; V was cut back by 3 bases and J by 5 bases. In DNA, the CDR3 is TGTGCCAGCAGCTTCCAGCGGGAGAACAATGAGCAGTTCTTC. This sequence encodes CASSFQRENNEQFF.

This chain uses TRBV7-2 with TRBJ2-1, with D maybe TRBD2 (6 bases). CDR1 and CDR2 from the germline V gene are SGHTA and FQGNSA. The CDR3 covers 15 residues. Trimming stripped 3 bases from V and 2 bases from J, with 11 bases between. The DNA of the CDR3 is TGTGCCAGCAGCTTTGGGGGGAGGCCCTACAATGAGCAGTTCTTC. This codes for CASSFGGRPYNEQFF.

The V and J genes are TRBV5-4 and TRBJ2-3; a possible D gene is TRBD2 (5 bases). The CDR3 sequence is 16 residues long. The V end was cut by 4 bases, the J end by 3 bases, with 18 bases between. Germline loops: CDR1 SGHNT, CDR2 YYREEE (reference sequence). CDR3 sequence: CASSPKVGWETDTQYF. Written as DNA, the CDR3 is TGTGCCAGCAGCCCCAAGGTGGGTTGGGAGACAGATACGCAGTATTTT.

The chain employs TRBV11-2 and TRBJ1-2; no definite D call. Trimming removed 3 bases at V and 5 bases at J, with 13 bases between. The CDR3 runs to 14 residues. Germline V CDR1 and CDR2: SGHAT, FQNNGV. The CDR3 DNA reads as TGTGCCAGCAGCTTCGGGGTGGGTGATTATGGCTACACCTTC. The encoded protein is CASSFGVGDYGYTF.

CDR3 bases: TGTGCCAGCAGTCTACTACCGGGACTAGCGGGTTACACCGGGGAGCTGTTTTTT. Translating gives CASSLLPGLAGYTGELFF. The chain carries TRBV27 and TRBJ2-2; 12 bases are shared with TRBD2. This CDR3 is built from 18 residues. The V gene end was trimmed by 5 bases and the J gene end by 3 bases; junction bases not matched to a gene: 10. In germline, CDR1 is MNHEY, CDR2 SMNVEV (reference sequence).

As to this clone: Other DNA sequences in the same sample also yield this CDR3. This chain joins TRBV5-1 and TRBJ2-2, with a weak D call TRBD2 (6 bases). Trimming stripped 1 base from V and 3 bases from J, with 7 bases between. This CDR3 spans 14 amino acids. Germline V lookup: CDR1 SGHRS, CDR2 YFSETQ. The CDR3 is CASSLTGDTGELFF. DNA for the CDR3: TGCGCCAGCAGCTTGACGGGAGACACCGGGGAGCTGTTTTTT.

This chain uses TRBV28 with TRBJ2-3; the D gene is possibly TRBD2 (5 bases). The V gene lost 1 base and the J gene lost 1 base, with 15 bases spanning the gap. Looked up from germline, CDR1 is MDHEN and CDR2 is SYDVKM. The CDR3 length is 17 residues. The CDR3 region has the DNA TGTGCCAGCAGTTTATACTGGTTGGCGGGTCGCACAGATACGCAGTATTTT. Translated, it gives CASSLYWLAGRTDTQYF.

This clone was seen a single time. CDR3 DNA: TGTGCCAGCAGTCGGGACAGGGTTTCACCCCTCCACTTT. It codes for CASSRDRVSPLHF. The V call is TRBV25-1, the J call TRBJ1-6, with 9 bases fitting TRBD1. In germline, CDR1 is MGHDK, CDR2 SYGVNS. Unmatched junction bases numbered 2, after V lost 5 bases and J lost 9 bases. The CDR3 runs 13 residues.

This clone showed up just once. The genes are TRBV14 and TRBJ2-2; the match to TRBD1 covers 10 bases. J lost 1 base, V lost 1 base, and 3 bases had no gene match. The CDR3 contains 17 residues. The germline gives CDR1 SGHDN, CDR2 FVKESK. The CDR3 DNA reads TGTGCCAGCAGCCAAGGGGGACAGGGGTGGAACACCGGGGAGCTGTTTTTT. Translating gives CASSQGGQGWNTGELFF.

The chain uses TRBV5-8 and TRBJ1-2; TRBD1 agrees at 8 bases. CDR3 length: 17 residues. Unmatched junction bases numbered 11, after V lost 4 bases and J lost 0 bases. Germline values: CDR1 SGHTS, CDR2 YDEGEE. The CDR3 region is CASSPRTGWMANYGYTF. DNA of the CDR3: TGTGCCAGCAGCCCGAGGACAGGGTGGATGGCTAACTATGGCTACACCTTC.

The CDR3: CAWSVPGIDTGELFF. In nucleotides, the CDR3 is TGTGCCTGGAGTGTACCAGGGATCGACACCGGGGAGCTGTTTTTT. The rearrangement joins TRBV30 to TRBJ2-2, with D perhaps TRBD1 (5 bases). The germline V gene has CDR1 GTSNPN and CDR2 SVGIG (reference sequence). This CDR3 has 15 residues. V lost 0 bases to trimming and J lost 3 bases, with 11 bases between them.

The CDR3 sequence is CASSLGRGQGAERTDTQYF. CDR3 sequence (DNA): TGTGCCAGCAGCTTGGGGCGGGGACAGGGGGCGGAACGGACAGATACGCAGTATTTT. The chain couples TRBV5-6 to TRBJ2-3; 12 nucleotides line up with TRBD1. Germline V lookup: CDR1 SGHDT, CDR2 YYEEEE. The CDR3 loop spans 19 amino acids. The V gene end was trimmed by 0 bases and the J gene end by 3 bases; junction bases not matched to a gene: 11.